What follows are 14 T cell receptor beta chains derived from one specimen sequenced in a study of blood T cell repertoires in COVID-19. TCRdb's table, derived via immunoSEQ multiplex PCR, lists solely in-frame clones and lacks some. The table records 400,000 to 550,000 clones, around 89% of them present only once. Source material: peripheral blood. These receptors all stem from a woman aged 30 to 39 with acute or convalescent COVID-19.

The V gene is TRBV9, the J gene TRBJ2-1; possible D gene TRBD2, 5 bases. V gave up 4 bases and J gave up 2 bases, with 13 bases separating them. Germline V CDR1 and CDR2: SGDLS, YYNGEE. The CDR3 is made up of 15 amino acids. The CDR3 protein is CASSPIDYAYNEQFF. As DNA, the CDR3 is TGTGCCAGCAGCCCTATAGACTACGCCTACAATGAGCAGTTCTTC.

CDR3 DNA: TGCGCCAGCAGCTCCGCACCGGGACAGGGATACGAGCAGTACTTC. This codes for CASSSAPGQGYEQYF. The V call is TRBV5-1, the J call TRBJ2-7; TRBD1 matches at 9 bases. CDR1 and CDR2 from the germline V gene are SGHRS and YFSETQ. The CDR3 covers 15 residues. Losses at the gene ends were 3 bases for V and 4 bases for J; bases not matched to a gene: 8.

This sequence joins TRBV28 and TRBJ1-3, with unresolved D. CDR3 length: 15 residues. Germline CDR1 and CDR2: MDHEN and SYDVKM. V lost 4 bases and J 3 bases, leaving 13 bases between the germline ends. The CDR3 nucleotides are TGTGCCAGCAGTTCGGCGGGTTTAGATGGAAACACCATATATTTT. Translating it yields CASSSAGLDGNTIYF.

The chain recombines TRBV10-3 with TRBJ1-1; 9 bases fit TRBD1. Germline V lookup: CDR1 ENHRY, CDR2 SYGVKD. This CDR3 has 14 residues. J gave up 5 bases and V 2 bases, and 3 bases lay outside the gene matches. DNA of the CDR3: TGTGCCATCAGTGAGGGACAGGGGCGAACTGAAGCTTTCTTT. Amino acid sequence: CAISEGQGRTEAFF.

The V and J genes are TRBV24-1 and TRBJ2-5; TRBD2 matches at 13 bases. This CDR3 has 17 amino acids. Germline lookup yields CDR1 KGHDR and CDR2 SFDVKD. Trimming cost V 4 bases and J 1 base; bases outside gene matches: 5. CDR3 protein: CATSDYGLAGAQETQYF. In DNA, the CDR3 is TGTGCCACCAGTGACTACGGACTAGCGGGGGCCCAAGAGACCCAGTACTTC.

The chain employs TRBV24-1 and TRBJ2-3, with 11 nucleotides matching TRBD2. The V gene end was trimmed by 2 bases and the J gene end by 2 bases; junction bases not matched to a gene: 5. The CDR3 loop spans 17 amino acids. Germline CDR1 KGHDR, CDR2 SFDVKD. CDR3 in amino acids: CATSDSSGGPHTDTQYF. In DNA, the CDR3 is TGTGCCACCAGTGATTCTAGCGGGGGGCCCCACACAGATACGCAGTATTTT.

The genes are TRBV2 and TRBJ2-7, with D unresolved. V was shortened by 4 bases and J by 0 bases, with 10 bases between the two germline ends. This CDR3 spans 14 amino acids. Germline loops: CDR1 SNHLY, CDR2 FYNNEI. This CDR3 reads CASSGSPSSYEQYF. As DNA, the CDR3 is TGTGCCAGCAGTGGAAGCCCGAGCTCCTACGAGCAGTACTTC.

The chain joins TRBV18 to TRBJ2-3; D unclear. CDR1 is KGHSH, CDR2 LQKENI, per germline. This CDR3 is 15 amino acids long. The V and J ends lost 2 bases and 4 bases respectively, with 13 bases between them. The DNA for the CDR3 is TGTGCCAGCTCACCAACTCCCACCGAGGCAGATACGCAGTATTTT. This codes for CASSPTPTEADTQYF. The full variable domain, completed using reference TRBV18 and TRBJ2-3, is NAGVMQNPRHLVRRRGQEARLRCSPMKGHSHVYWYRQLPEEGLKFMVYLQKENIIDESGMPKERFSAEFPKEGPSILRIQQVVRGDSAAYFCASSPTPTEADTQYFGPGTRLTVL.

This clone was seen only once. The rearrangement links TRBV30 to TRBJ2-7, with D unclear. The CDR3 consists of 11 residues. Trimming removed 5 bases from V and 1 base from J, with 6 bases in between. Germline V gene data show CDR1 as GTSNPN and CDR2 as SVGIG (reference sequence). The CDR3 region has the DNA TGTGCCTGGGCCAGTTCCTACGAGCAGTACTTC. Translation: CAWASSYEQYF. The full variable domain, its missing parts supplied by reference TRBV30 and TRBJ2-7, is SQTIHQWPATLVQPVGSPLSLECTVEGTSNPNLYWYRQAAGRGLQLLFYSVGIGQISSEVPQNLSASRPQDRQFILSSKKLLLSDSGFYLCAWASSYEQYFGPGTRLTVT.

The J gene is TRBJ2-1, the V gene TRBV12-3 or TRBV12-4, with 8 bases aligning to TRBD1. The length of the CDR3 is 13 residues. The V gene end was trimmed by 7 bases and the J gene end by 5 bases; junction bases not matched to a gene: 4. In DNA, the CDR3 is TGTGCCAGCATTCCGACAGGGGACAATGAGCAGTTCTTC. Its translation: CASIPTGDNEQFF.

This clone has just one count. The rearrangement joins TRBV28 to TRBJ2-7, with 8 nucleotides matching TRBD2. With 7 bases clipped from V and 4 bases from J, the junction kept 9 bases outside the gene matches. The V gene's germline CDR1 is MDHEN and CDR2 SYDVKM. The length of the CDR3 is 14 residues. The CDR3 here is CASKAGGPLYEQYF. The CDR3 coding sequence is TGTGCCAGCAAGGCGGGGGGACCCCTTTACGAGCAGTACTTC.

The chain carries TRBV5-1 and TRBJ2-1; D call uncertain. Germline V gene sequence: CDR1 SGHRS, CDR2 YFSETQ. This CDR3 comprises 13 residues. Trimming removed 0 bases from V and 15 bases from J, with 16 bases in between. The CDR3 DNA reads TGCGCCAGCAGCTTGGACGTGCCTATTGTGAGGTTCTTC. Translating it yields CASSLDVPIVRFF.

The chain has TRBV5-6 and TRBJ1-2; no reliable D call. The CDR3 loop spans 11 amino acids. Germline values: CDR1 SGHDT, CDR2 YYEEEE. The V and J ends lost 1 base and 6 bases respectively, with 4 bases between them. DNA for the CDR3: TGTGCCAGCAGCTTGCAGGATGGCTACACCTTC. It translates to CASSLQDGYTF.

The chain links TRBV6-5 to TRBJ1-6, with 7 bases fitting TRBD1. V lost 7 bases and J lost 12; bases outside the gene matches: 9. This CDR3 contains 13 residues. Germline CDR1 and CDR2: MNHEY and SVGAGI. The CDR3: CASKRGRVEPLHF. As DNA, the CDR3 is TGTGCCAGCAAAAGGGGGCGGGTTGAACCCCTCCACTTT.